The rows below give T cell receptor beta chains drawn from one sample of a study of T cells after posttransplantation cyclophosphamide. Clones were sequenced by immunoSEQ multiplex PCR, and TCRdb holds only the in-frame ones, with some missing. The sample yields around 43,000 clones, about 91% seen once. The specimen was PBMCs. All receptors come from a woman aged 45-65 years in good health and a related stem cell transplant donor. CDR3s include the opening cysteine and the closing phenylalanine or tryptophan. The D gene is left open where the match is weak. A row's size may be missing; if present it is once, few, many or a size class.

d_call	v_call	clone_size	j_call	cdr3_nt	cdr3_aa
-	TRBV21-1	once	TRBJ1-2	TGTGCCAGCAGCAACCGGGACAGGGGTAGCTATGGCTACACCTTC	CASSNRDRGSYGYTF
TRBD1	TRBV19	-	TRBJ2-3	TGTGCCAGTGGACAGGGTCAGTCAGATACGCAGTATTTT	CASGQGQSDTQYF
-	TRBV5-1	-	TRBJ2-4	TGCGCCAGCAGCTTAGACGCGGGAATAGCCAAAAACATTCAGTACTTC	CASSLDAGIAKNIQYF
TRBD1	TRBV5-1	-	TRBJ1-3	TGCGCCAGCAGCCCCGGGGGCGCCGGGACAGGGGGTTATGGAAACACCATATATTTT	CASSPGGAGTGGYGNTIYF
TRBD2	TRBV27	-	TRBJ2-7	TGTGCCAGCAGCCGCTGGGACACCGGGACTAGGCCCTACGAGCAGTACTTC	CASSRWDTGTRPYEQYF
-	TRBV7-2	-	TRBJ2-1	TGTGCCAGCAGCTTAGGTTCAGGGTCCAATGAGCAGTTCTTC	CASSLGSGSNEQFF
-	TRBV5-4	-	TRBJ2-1	TGTGCCAGCAGCTCGCAGGGAAACTCCTACAATGAGCAGTTCTTC	CASSSQGNSYNEQFF
TRBD2	TRBV27	-	TRBJ2-7	TGTGCCAGCAGCCTCGGGACTAGCGGGACCTACGAGCAGTACTTC	CASSLGTSGTYEQYF
-	TRBV28	-	TRBJ2-7	TGTGCCAGCCTCACCCCAGGTTACGAGCAGTACTTC	CASLTPGYEQYF
-	TRBV5-4	medium-sized	TRBJ2-5	TGTGCCAGCGGGCCCGACAGCCAGGAGACCCAGTACTTC	CASGPDSQETQYF
-	TRBV7-6	-	TRBJ2-4	TGTGCCAGCAGCTTTGACTCCTTCGGCATTCAGTACTTC	CASSFDSFGIQYF
TRBD1	TRBV11-2	-	TRBJ1-5	TGTGCCAGCAGCCCCGGGACAGGGGGCAATCAGCCCCAGCATTTT	CASSPGTGGNQPQHF
-	TRBV6-1	-	TRBJ2-7	TGTGCCAGCAGTGGCGGACTTTCAACGTGGGCTTACGAGCAGTACTTC	CASSGGLSTWAYEQYF
TRBD1	TRBV5-1	-	TRBJ2-7	TGCGCCAGCAGCTCGACACAGACAGGGGCCAACGTCGGTCGTTACGAGCAGTACTTC	CASSSTQTGANVGRYEQYF
TRBD2	TRBV9	-	TRBJ2-1	TGTGCCAGCAGCGTAGCGGGGACTAGCGGGGGGCCCTACAATGAGCAGTTCTTC	CASSVAGTSGGPYNEQFF
-	TRBV5-1	-	TRBJ1-1	TGCGCCAGCAGCTTGGGCGGGGCAAGGGGGAACACTGAAGCTTTCTTT	CASSLGGARGNTEAFF
-	TRBV7-8	-	TRBJ2-3	TGTGCCAGCAGCTTAGCAATTGGGGGGTTGGTCGCAGATACGCAGTATTTT	CASSLAIGGLVADTQYF
-	TRBV11-2	-	TRBJ1-3	TGTGCCAGCAGCTTAGGGGGCCCGATGGGTGGAAACACCATATATTTT	CASSLGGPMGGNTIYF
-	TRBV28	-	TRBJ2-2	TGTGCCAGCAGCTCCACCCGGGGACACCTGAACACCGGGGAGCTGTTTTTT	CASSSTRGHLNTGELFF
-	TRBV19	-	TRBJ1-5	TGTGCCAGTAGTATCGTAGATCAGCCCCAGCATTTT	CASSIVDQPQHF
-	TRBV28	-	TRBJ1-5	TGTGCCAGCAGCCAGGGGTTGGGCAATCAGCCCCAGCATTTT	CASSQGLGNQPQHF
-	TRBV27	-	TRBJ1-1	TGTGCCAGCAGTCCCCTTACCGGGGTTGGGATGACTGAAGCTTTCTTT	CASSPLTGVGMTEAFF
TRBD1	TRBV6-5	-	TRBJ1-6	TGTGCCAGCAGTGGCGGGACAGAGAATTCACCCCTCCACTTT	CASSGGTENSPLHF
-	TRBV5-6	-	TRBJ1-6	TGTGCCAGCAGCTCGCGGTTAACTGCGACGCATAATTCACCCCTCCACTTT	CASSSRLTATHNSPLHF
-	TRBV6-5	once	TRBJ1-2	TGTGCCAGCAGTCCCGACAGAACCTATGGCTACACCTTC	CASSPDRTYGYTF
TRBD1	TRBV6-6	-	TRBJ2-1	TGTGCCAGCAGTTATGGAGGTCAGGGGGACAATGAGCAGTTCTTC	CASSYGGQGDNEQFF
TRBD2	TRBV13	-	TRBJ2-1	TGTGCCAGCAGCCCCTGGACTAGCGGCAGCTCCTACAATGAGCAGTTCTTC	CASSPWTSGSSYNEQFF
TRBD2	TRBV11-2	-	TRBJ2-3	TGTGCCAGCAGCTTGTTCCTAGCGGGGACCCGCACAGATACGCAGTATTTT	CASSLFLAGTRTDTQYF
-	TRBV5-5	-	TRBJ2-7	TGTGCCAGCAGCTCGCCCGGACAGATCTCCTACGAGCAGTACTTC	CASSSPGQISYEQYF
TRBD1	TRBV28	-	TRBJ2-6	TGTGCCCTCGGACAGGGGGCTTCTGGGGCCAACGTCCTGACTTTC	CALGQGASGANVLTF
-	TRBV5-4	few	TRBJ2-3	TGTGCCAGCAGCTTGGATCGGGGTGGCACAGATACGCAGTATTTT	CASSLDRGGTDTQYF
-	TRBV5-1	-	TRBJ2-7	TGCGCCAGCAGCTTGTCCGGGTACGGTTACGAGCAGTACTTC	CASSLSGYGYEQYF
TRBD2	TRBV9	-	TRBJ2-7	TGTGCCAGCAGCGTAGGTGCGGGGGGTACCTACGAGCAGTACTTC	CASSVGAGGTYEQYF
TRBD2	TRBV27	few	TRBJ2-3	TGTGCCAGCACGCCGGGAGGGCCAAGCACAGATACGCAGTATTTT	CASTPGGPSTDTQYF
-	TRBV6-1	-	TRBJ1-6	TGTGCCAGCAGTGAACCCGGTACCCGCTCACCCCTCCACTTT	CASSEPGTRSPLHF
TRBD1	TRBV7-2	few	TRBJ1-6	TGTGCCAGCAGCTTAGGGGACAGGCGGAATTCACCCCTCCACTTT	CASSLGDRRNSPLHF
-	TRBV27	-	TRBJ2-1	TGTGCCAGCAGTTTAGAGGGGGGGAATAATGAGCAGTTCTTC	CASSLEGGNNEQFF
-	TRBV9	-	TRBJ1-3	TGTGCCAGCAGCGTAGGGGCAGGGGCGGCTGGAAACACCATATATTTT	CASSVGAGAAGNTIYF
-	TRBV6-1	-	TRBJ2-1	TGTGCCAGCCCACCGGGCGGGCCCTACAATGAGCAGTTCTTC	CASPPGGPYNEQFF
-	TRBV11-2	-	TRBJ1-3	TGTGCCAGCAGCTCCCCCCGCGGGGCCGGAAACACCATATATTTT	CASSSPRGAGNTIYF
-	TRBV5-1	-	TRBJ1-2	TGCGCCAGCAGCGCCAACAGGGTTGAATCTGGCTACACCTTC	CASSANRVESGYTF
TRBD1	TRBV18	-	TRBJ1-5	TGTGCCAGCTCAGGAGCATCCCGGGACAGGGAAGAGAATCAGCCCCAGCATTTT	CASSGASRDREENQPQHF
-	TRBV2	-	TRBJ2-7	TGTGCCAGCACCCCCTTTGGGGGACTGAGCTACGAGCAGTACTTC	CASTPFGGLSYEQYF
-	TRBV5-1	-	TRBJ2-4	TGCGCCAGCAGCTCCATGGCGGGCGGGCCAGTCGGCATTCAGTACTTC	CASSSMAGGPVGIQYF
-	TRBV5-4	-	TRBJ1-1	TGTGCCAGCAGCTTGGGGCACACCCTGAACACTGAAGCTTTCTTT	CASSLGHTLNTEAFF
-	TRBV7-2	-	TRBJ2-1	TGTGCCAGCAGCTTAGTTTTAGGGCCGGGGAATGAGCAGTTCTTC	CASSLVLGPGNEQFF
-	TRBV9	-	TRBJ1-1	TGTGCCAGCAGCGTAGCGACAGCGAACACTGAAGCTTTCTTT	CASSVATANTEAFF
TRBD1	TRBV27	-	TRBJ1-2	TGTGCCAGCAGTGAAGCCCCAGAAGGGGGCATTGGCTACACCTTC	CASSEAPEGGIGYTF
-	TRBV5-1	-	TRBJ2-1	TGCGCCAGCAGCTTGGAACATCCTAGCTCCTACAATGAGCAGTTCTTC	CASSLEHPSSYNEQFF
-	TRBV30	-	TRBJ2-7	TGTGCCTGGAAACGTAAGGGAGACGAGCAGTACTTC	CAWKRKGDEQYF
-	TRBV6-5	-	TRBJ2-5	TGTGCCAGCAGTTACACACCGGACAGTTTCCAAGAGACCCAGTACTTC	CASSYTPDSFQETQYF
TRBD1	TRBV28	-	TRBJ1-5	TGTGCCAGCAGCAAGGACAGGGTGAGGCTTCAGCCCCAGCATTTT	CASSKDRVRLQPQHF
-	TRBV10-1	-	TRBJ1-6	TGCGCCAGCAGTGGGCAGAGGAATTCACCCCTCCACTTT	CASSGQRNSPLHF
TRBD2	TRBV28	-	TRBJ2-2	TGTGCCAGCAGTGGTAGCGGGTCCACGAACACCGGGGAGCTGTTTTTT	CASSGSGSTNTGELFF